The entry below describes one T cell receptor beta chain. Its antigen is not yet known. Base qualities were left out, and no much larger clone turns up one base away. These data belong to a study of blood T cell repertoires in COVID-19 (dated by TCRdb to the early 2020s). Turning to the overall study: Collaborator samples came from the United States, Italy and Spain and covered acute and convalescent phases of COVID-19. Nearly every sample came with metadata listing a de-identified subject ID, COVID-19 status, age in years and sex. The material from the prospective study consisted of cDNA or gDNA derived from T cells, B-cell-depleted T cells, or PBMCs. Samples came from the ongoing ImmuneRACE study (first 160 participants) plus 1,254 subjects from 6 global collaborators. Where available, HLA class I and class II types were obtained from metadata supplied by the sample provider rather than from assay-based typing. A freely available public database, intended as a resource for researchers studying the immune response to SARS-CoV-2, is where the repertoires were released. The dataset comprised deeply sampled blood TCRbeta repertoires from subjects exposed to, actively infected with, or recovered from COVID-19.

Each collaborating institution followed its own protocols to collect whole blood in K2EDTA tubes. For TCRbeta analysis, collaborators shipped samples as frozen whole blood, isolated PBMCs, or DNA extracted from either of those sample types. TCRbeta CDR3 regions were amplified from genomic DNA using the immunoSEQ Assay, a bias-controlled multiplex PCR. The authors processed their data as follows. Nucleated cell counts per sample were estimated from amplification of reference gene primers within the assay. To quantify the absolute abundance of each unique TCRbeta CDR3 rearrangement, sequence reads were collapsed and filtered. Productive Simpson clonality was computed per sample as the square root of Simpson's diversity index over productive rearrangements. As stored in TCRdb, this immuneACCESS dataset retains in-frame rearrangements with V and J assigned. A fraction of the clones does not appear; measured against another copy, unresolved V genes explain less than half of the discrepancy, and the remainder lacks a known reason. V and J calls and clone size follow that table, whereas D and trimming were derived from the DNA. The sample data list hundreds of thousands of clones, and around 83% of these were observed just once. The biggest ten clones account for roughly 7% of the sample.

Its CDR3 holds 14 amino acids, cysteine through phenylalanine. Of the read, only the CDR3 DNA is kept; its 42 bases are in frame from base 1. CDR1 and CDR2 were assigned from the germline V gene as SGHTA and FQGNSA. V is cut back by 5 bases and J by 2 bases, with 5 bases in the junction unmatched. Overall results and qualifications from the work: The amount of clinical and demographic metadata varied by source and participant and was provided uncurated.

This receptor chain uses TRBV7-2 and TRBJ2-5, and 7 bases in between align with TRBD1. Sequenced: peripheral blood. The sequence derives from a woman aged 45-60 years with acute or convalescent COVID-19. CDR3 region: CASSRPGQQETQYF. The DNA sequence is given as TGTGCCAGCAGCCGCCCGGGACAGCAAGAGACCCAGTACTTC.